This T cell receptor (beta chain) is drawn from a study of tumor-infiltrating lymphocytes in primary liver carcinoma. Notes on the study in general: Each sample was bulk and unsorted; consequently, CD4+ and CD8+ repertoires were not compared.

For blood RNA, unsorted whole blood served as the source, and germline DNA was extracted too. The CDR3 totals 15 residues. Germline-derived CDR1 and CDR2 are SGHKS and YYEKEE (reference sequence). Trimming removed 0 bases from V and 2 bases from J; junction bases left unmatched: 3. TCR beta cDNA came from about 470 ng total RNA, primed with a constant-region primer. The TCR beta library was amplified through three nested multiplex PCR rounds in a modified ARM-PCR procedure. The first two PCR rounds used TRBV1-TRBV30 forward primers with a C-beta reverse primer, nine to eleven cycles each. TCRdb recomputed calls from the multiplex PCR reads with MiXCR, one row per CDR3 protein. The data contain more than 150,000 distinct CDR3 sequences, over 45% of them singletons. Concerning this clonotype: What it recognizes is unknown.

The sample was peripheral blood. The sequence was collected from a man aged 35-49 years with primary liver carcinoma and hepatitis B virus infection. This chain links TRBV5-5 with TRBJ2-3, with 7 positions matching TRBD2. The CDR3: CASSLAAGDTDTQYF. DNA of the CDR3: TGTGCCAGCAGCTTGGCCGCGGGAGACACAGATACGCAGTATTTT. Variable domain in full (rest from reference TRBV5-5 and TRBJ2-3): DAGVTQSPTHLIKTRGQQVTLRCSPISGHKSVSWYQQVLGQGPQFIFQYYEKEERGRGNFPDRFSARQFPNYSSELNVNALLLGDSALYLCASSLAAGDTDTQYFGPGTRLTVL.